Listed here are 4 T cell receptor beta chains from one sample, sequenced in a study of shared clonotypes between healthy human individuals. Some clones are missing from TCRdb's copy, which holds only in-frame ones; the method was immunoSEQ multiplex PCR. The sample lists hundreds of thousands of clones, roughly 72% seen once, with around 1.8% in the top ten. The source material was memory CD4+ T cells sorted from blood. Subset denoted: CD45RA-negative fraction. These receptors were taken from a woman in her twenties or thirties in good health.

This clone was picked up many times. V usage is TRBV19 and J usage is TRBJ1-2; 8 nucleotides align to TRBD1. V gave up 3 bases and J gave up 2 bases; unmatched junction bases: 8. The CDR3 is 16 residues long. Germline V gene data show CDR1 as LNHDA and CDR2 as SQIVND (reference sequence). DNA for the CDR3: TGTGCCAGTAGTATGGCATGGACAGGGACAAACTATGGCTACACCTTC. It codes for CASSMAWTGTNYGYTF.

The rearrangement links TRBV5-6 to TRBJ1-1, with TRBD1 matching over 8 bases. The CDR3 extends over 14 amino acids. The junction had 7 bases not matched to a gene; V was cut back by 3 bases and J by 6 bases. Germline V gene data show CDR1 as SGHDT and CDR2 as YYEEEE. CDR3 DNA: TGTGCCAGCAGCTCGCCGTACAGGGGGGCTGAAGCTTTCTTT. Its translation: CASSSPYRGAEAFF.

The chain is built from TRBV7-9 and TRBJ1-2; 9 bases are a match to TRBD1. Germline-derived CDR1 and CDR2 are SEHNR and FQNEAQ (reference sequence). This CDR3 has 14 amino acids. Trimming removed 5 bases from V and 9 bases from J; junction bases left unmatched: 10. CDR3 DNA: TGTGCCAGCAGCCCGACCCGGGACAGGGTGAGCTACACCTTC. It yields the protein CASSPTRDRVSYTF.

J is TRBJ2-3 and V is TRBV13, with TRBD1 matching over 7 bases. CDR3 length: 14 amino acids. Germline lookup yields CDR1 PRHDT and CDR2 FYEKMQ (reference sequence). V shed 5 bases, J shed 5 bases, and the junction held 7 bases outside the gene matches. The CDR3 spells CASSTGTVRDTQYF. The CDR3 coding sequence is TGTGCCAGCAGCACCGGGACAGTACGAGATACGCAGTATTTT.